This section outlines one T cell receptor beta chain sequence together with its context. Here immunoSEQ multiplex PCR was the method, and the copy in TCRdb shows in-frame clones only, minus some. The data contain some 150,000 clones, roughly four fifths of them singletons. These data come from a study of blood T cell repertoires in COVID-19. The germline V and J ends were trimmed by 2 bases and 8 bases, with 9 bases remaining between them. CDR1 is LGHDT, CDR2 YNNKEL, per germline (reference sequence). The CDR3 spans 12 residues. The chain is built from TRBV3-1 (or the pseudogene TRBV3-2) and TRBJ1-1; possibly TRBD1 for D (5 bases). Sequenced sample: peripheral blood. The sequence came from a woman aged 55-69 years with acute or convalescent COVID-19. The CDR3 nucleotides are TGTGCCAGCAGCCAACCGTACAGGGAAGCTTTCTTT. Residues: CASSQPYREAFF.